This section outlines one T cell receptor beta chain sequence together with its context. Its target is unknown. The data derive from a study of T cell responses to AZD1222 COVID-19 vaccine. Here immunoSEQ multiplex PCR was the method, and the copy in TCRdb shows in-frame clones only, minus some. The data show roughly 150,000 clones, 75% to 90% seen once. V dropped 8 bases and J dropped 1; count of bases not matched to a gene: 6. The CDR3 sequence is 15 residues long. Germline values: CDR1 MNHEY, CDR2 SMNVEV (reference sequence). Study-level results: Epitopes outside B.1.351 and B.1.1.7 mutated regions reportedly drew nearly half of spike TCRs.

The input for sequencing was peripheral blood, taken on day 0 of AZD1222 vaccination. The chain carries TRBV27 and TRBJ2-3, with TRBD2 matching over 10 bases. The receptor was derived from an adult in good health. The CDR3 nucleotides are TGTGCCAGCTGTAGAACTAGCGGGGGCACAGATACGCAGTATTTT. It yields the protein CASCRTSGGTDTQYF.